Presented here are 9 T cell receptor beta chains from one specimen sequenced in a study of blood T cell repertoires in COVID-19. Here immunoSEQ multiplex PCR was the method, and the copy in TCRdb shows in-frame clones only, minus some. This sample carries 200,000 to 250,000 clones, about 85% of them seen once, and the ten largest clones take more than 5%. What was sequenced was PBMCs or T cells enriched from blood (not recorded which). These receptors were obtained from a woman in her twenties or thirties with acute COVID-19.

The CDR3 region is CASSLAGQGLSEQYF. CDR3 bases: TGTGCCAGCAGCTTGGCGGGACAGGGTCTATCCGAGCAGTACTTC. The chain joins TRBV5-6 to TRBJ2-7, with TRBD1 identical over 9 bases. CDR1 is SGHDT and CDR2 is YYEEEE in the germline V gene. The CDR3 is 15 amino acids. After removal of 0 bases from V and 6 bases from J, the junction contained 7 bases not matched to a gene.

The chain uses TRBV25-1 and TRBJ2-7; TRBD1 aligns across 8 bases. V lost 1 base to trimming and J lost 1 base; unmatched junction nucleotides: 6. The CDR3 runs 16 residues. Looked up from germline, CDR1 is MGHDK and CDR2 is SYGVNS. CDR3 sequence (DNA): TGTGCCAGCAGTGAATGGAGACAGGGGAGTTCCTACGAGCAGTACTTC. Amino acid sequence: CASSEWRQGSSYEQYF.

This chain links TRBV28 with TRBJ2-2; D not certain. The length of the CDR3 is 15 residues. V lost 6 bases to trimming and J lost 4 bases, with 15 bases between them. CDR1 is MDHEN, CDR2 SYDVKM, per germline. CDR3 nucleotides: TGTGCCAGCAGATCCAGGAAATTTAGCACCGGGGAGCTGTTTTTT. It specifies CASRSRKFSTGELFF. Filled out from reference TRBV28 and TRBJ2-2, the complete variable domain reads DVKVTQSSRYLVKRTGEKVFLECVQDMDHENMFWYRQDPGLGLRLIYFSYDVKMKEKGDIPEGYSVSREKKERFSLILESASTNQTSMYLCASRSRKFSTGELFFGEGSRLTVL.

The V and J genes are TRBV7-2 and TRBJ2-1; 9 nucleotides line up with TRBD1. V trimming: 1 base; J trimming: 8 bases; junction bases outside the gene matches: 3. The CDR3 contains 14 residues. Germline CDR1 is SGHTA and CDR2 is FQGNSA. CDR3 loop: CASSLDNRGHEQFF. CDR3 DNA: TGTGCCAGCAGCTTAGATAACAGGGGGCATGAGCAGTTCTTC.

The rearrangement joins TRBV6-2 or TRBV6-3 to TRBJ2-3; 11 nucleotides align to TRBD2. This CDR3 has 15 amino acids. Germline lookup yields CDR1 MNHEY and CDR2 SVGEGT. V shed 0 bases and J 5 bases; nucleotides not matched to a gene: 1. The CDR3 sequence is CASSYSGLAGDTQYF. The CDR3 region has the DNA TGTGCCAGCAGTTACTCAGGACTAGCGGGAGATACGCAGTATTTT.

This chain uses TRBV19 with TRBJ1-5; TRBD1 aligns across 7 bases. Germline CDR1 is LNHDA and CDR2 is SQIVND (reference sequence). The CDR3 is 14 residues long. J lost 7 bases, V lost 3 bases, and 6 bases had no gene match. The CDR3 reads CASSMQQGSQPQHF. In DNA form, the CDR3 reads TGTGCCAGTAGTATGCAACAGGGGAGCCAGCCCCAGCATTTT. Full variable domain (missing parts from reference TRBV19 and TRBJ1-5): DGGITQSPKYLFRKEGQNVTLSCEQNLNHDAMYWYRQDPGQGLRLIYYSQIVNDFQKGDIAEGYSVSREKKESFPLTVTSAQKNPTAFYLCASSMQQGSQPQHFGDGTRLSIL.

The chain is built from TRBV6-5 and TRBJ2-7; 9 bases fit TRBD2. The J segment lost 5 bases and the V segment lost 6 bases, leaving 8 bases of the junction unmatched. CDR1 is MNHEY and CDR2 is SVGAGI in the germline V gene. This CDR3 contains 14 residues. CDR3 region: CASSPIAGDNEQYF. In nucleotides, the CDR3 is TGTGCCAGCAGCCCCATAGCGGGGGATAACGAGCAGTACTTC.

The rearrangement links TRBV27 to TRBJ1-2, with 10 bases that match TRBD1. After removal of 0 bases from V and 7 bases from J, the junction contained 2 bases not matched to a gene. The CDR3 totals 14 residues. Germline V gene data show CDR1 as MNHEY and CDR2 as SMNVEV (reference sequence). The CDR3 DNA follows: TGTGCCAGCAGTTTATCGGACAGGGGGACTGGCTACACCTTC. Translation: CASSLSDRGTGYTF.

The DNA of the CDR3 is TGTGCCAGTAGGGCACAGAGCTCCTATAATTCACCCCTCCACTTT. Protein sequence: CASRAQSSYNSPLHF. V usage is TRBV19 and J usage is TRBJ1-6, with no clear D. Germline V gene lookup returns CDR1 LNHDA and CDR2 SQIVND (reference sequence). V dropped 6 bases and J dropped 0 bases, with 9 bases sitting between them. CDR3 length: 15 amino acids.